Following are 20 T cell receptor beta chains from one sample sequenced in a study of cytomegalovirus exposure and HLA in healthy donors. Assay: immunoSEQ multiplex PCR; the TCRdb copy retains only in-frame clones and omits some. The repertoire consists of about 330,000 clones, with 75% to 90% occurring once and the leading ten covering around 0.8%. Sequencing was carried out using PBMCs. The receptors derive from a woman aged 18-29 years in good health and CMV-seronegative.

The chain uses TRBV5-6 and TRBJ1-5; 7 nucleotides align to TRBD1. Germline CDR1 is SGHDT and CDR2 is YYEEEE. V lost 4 bases to trimming and J lost 3 bases; unmatched junction nucleotides: 4. The CDR3 length is 14 residues. This chain's CDR3 is CASSQGGFNQPQHF. The CDR3 DNA is TGTGCCAGCAGCCAAGGGGGCTTCAATCAGCCCCAGCATTTT.

The chain has TRBV27 and TRBJ1-2; 8 bases match TRBD1. The germline gives CDR1 MNHEY, CDR2 SMNVEV (reference sequence). The ends lost 6 bases at V and 4 bases at J; junction bases unmatched: 10. This CDR3 is built from 15 residues. The CDR3 reads CASRAGQGAFYGYTF. The CDR3 DNA follows: TGTGCCAGCAGGGCCGGACAGGGTGCTTTCTATGGCTACACCTTC.

As DNA, the CDR3 is TGTGCCAGCAGCCAACTGACACTTCCAGCAGATACGCAGTATTTT. Translated, it gives CASSQLTLPADTQYF. The chain carries TRBV4-2 and TRBJ2-3; no firm D call. Trimming pared 2 bases from V and 4 bases from J, leaving 13 bases between. Germline CDR1 LGHNA, CDR2 YNFKEQ. This CDR3 contains 15 residues.

The rearrangement links TRBV19 to TRBJ2-7, with 9 bases fitting TRBD2. Germline V gene sequence: CDR1 LNHDA, CDR2 SQIVND (reference sequence). The ends lost 4 bases at V and 1 base at J; junction bases unmatched: 2. The CDR3 has 14 amino acids. The CDR3 is CASSSTSGSYEQYF. CDR3 DNA sequence: TGTGCCAGTAGTAGCACTAGCGGGTCCTACGAGCAGTACTTC.

V usage is TRBV4-2 and J usage is TRBJ2-7, with D maybe TRBD1 (5 bases). Germline V lookup: CDR1 LGHNA, CDR2 YNFKEQ. Trimming shortened V by 0 bases and J by 3 bases, and 15 bases separated the two germline ends. The CDR3 contains 16 residues. CDR3 amino acids: CASSQDWGKEIYEQYF. CDR3 DNA: TGTGCCAGCAGCCAAGATTGGGGCAAGGAGATCTACGAGCAGTACTTC.

The rearrangement links TRBV27 to TRBJ2-3; 7 nucleotides match TRBD2. Germline V gene sequence: CDR1 MNHEY, CDR2 SMNVEV (reference sequence). With 5 bases clipped from V and 6 bases from J, the junction kept 8 bases outside the gene matches. The CDR3 consists of 14 residues. CDR3 sequence reads: CASSLLGGLDTQYF. The CDR3 DNA sequence: TGTGCCAGCAGTCTTTTGGGAGGGCTGGATACGCAGTATTTT.

The chain has TRBV7-9 and TRBJ2-5; 7 bases are shared with TRBD1. The CDR3 is 17 amino acids. In germline, CDR1 is SEHNR, CDR2 FQNEAQ (reference sequence). Trimming took 4 bases from V and 3 from J; bases not matched to a gene: 14. Here the CDR3 DNA reads TGTGCCAGCAGCTCTCAGTACCAGGGACAGATTAAAGAGACCCAGTACTTC. Translating gives CASSSQYQGQIKETQYF.

This chain uses TRBV27 with TRBJ2-7; 9 bases agree with TRBD1. The germline V gene has CDR1 MNHEY and CDR2 SMNVEV (reference sequence). This CDR3 has 16 amino acids. J was trimmed by 5 bases and V by 5 bases; bases with no gene match: 13. DNA for the CDR3: TGTGCCAGCAGTCCTTCCCGGCCGGGACAGGGAGACGAGCAGTACTTC. It translates to CASSPSRPGQGDEQYF.

V usage is TRBV7-2 and J usage is TRBJ1-2; D unclear. V shed 1 base and J shed 2 bases, with 8 bases lying between them. The CDR3 has 14 amino acids. Germline V gene sequence: CDR1 SGHTA, CDR2 FQGNSA. CDR3 nucleotides: TGTGCCAGCAGCTTAGATAGCACCAACTATGGCTACACCTTC. Translated: CASSLDSTNYGYTF.

V and J are TRBV5-4 and TRBJ2-1; D is perhaps TRBD1 (5 bases). V dropped 1 base and J dropped 4 bases, with 12 bases sitting between them. The germline V gene encodes CDR1 SGHNT and CDR2 YYREEE (reference sequence). The CDR3 totals 15 residues. CDR3 amino acids: CASSLYQGGYNEQFF. As DNA, the CDR3 is TGTGCCAGCAGCTTGTACCAGGGTGGTTACAATGAGCAGTTCTTC.

Note on this clone: Additional DNA sequences in this sample encode the identical CDR3. This rearrangement joins TRBV5-1 to TRBJ1-2; 9 nucleotides align to TRBD1. Trimming cost V 4 bases and J 4 bases; bases outside gene matches: 5. The CDR3 is made up of 14 amino acids. The germline V gene encodes CDR1 SGHRS and CDR2 YFSETQ. The CDR3 loop reads CASSLGTGSYGYTF. The CDR3 DNA follows: TGCGCCAGCAGCCTAGGGACAGGGTCCTATGGCTACACCTTC.

The chain has TRBV6-5 and TRBJ2-1; TRBD1 is a possible D gene (6 bases). The ends were cut back, 6 bases at V and 5 bases at J, with 17 bases in the middle. The CDR3 length is 15 residues. Germline V gives CDR1 MNHEY, CDR2 SVGAGI. The CDR3 coding sequence is TGTGCCAGCAGACTTGGGGGCCTTTTCGACAATGAGCAGTTCTTC. Its translation is CASRLGGLFDNEQFF.

This sequence joins TRBV29-1 and TRBJ2-4; possible D gene TRBD2, 5 bases. CDR3 length: 11 residues. In germline, CDR1 is SQVTM, CDR2 ANQGSEA. Trimming shortened V by 4 bases and J by 14 bases, and 15 bases separated the two germline ends. Written as DNA, the CDR3 is TGCAGCGTTGGTCCCGGAGGCCCCGAGTACTTC. This encodes CSVGPGGPEYF.

The chain links TRBV7-2 to TRBJ2-3; D may be TRBD2 (6 bases). The V gene's germline CDR1 is SGHTA and CDR2 FQGNSA. V lost 8 bases and J lost 1, with 7 bases in between. The CDR3 has 12 amino acids. The CDR3 region has the DNA TGTGCCAGCCGCGGGGGCACAGATACGCAGTATTTT. Its protein product is CASRGGTDTQYF.

The chain carries TRBV6-6 and TRBJ1-2; weak D call: TRBD1 (6 bases). There are 11 residues in the CDR3. Germline V gene lookup returns CDR1 MNHNY and CDR2 SVGAGI (reference sequence). The V end lost 8 bases, the J end lost 8 bases, and 12 bases lay between the germline ends. The CDR3 here is CASAGVTGYTF. The CDR3 DNA reads TGTGCCAGCGCAGGGGTGACGGGCTACACCTTC.

The rearrangement links TRBV15 to TRBJ2-5, with D unclear. This CDR3 is 14 amino acids long. In germline, CDR1 is LNHNV, CDR2 YYDKDF (reference sequence). V dropped 1 base and J dropped 5 bases, with 11 bases sitting between them. Written as DNA, the CDR3 is TGTGCCACCAGCAGAGGTGGAAACGGGGAGACCCAGTACTTC. It translates to CATSRGGNGETQYF.

The table lists this clone with a count of one. Here the CDR3 DNA reads TGCGCCAGCAGCCAAGATCGTCCTAGCGGTCTTAGCACAGATACGCAGTATTTT. As protein: CASSQDRPSGLSTDTQYF. This chain connects TRBV4-3 to TRBJ2-3; 7 bases map to TRBD2. CDR3 length: 18 amino acids. CDR1 LGHNA and CDR2 YSLEER come from the germline V gene. The trim removed 0 bases at V and 0 bases at J, leaving 9 bases unmatched.

The CDR3 DNA follows: TGCGCCAGCAGCCCGGAGGCAGCTGCCAGCTCTGGGGCCAACGTCCTGACTTTC. Translated: CASSPEAAASSGANVLTF. The chain couples TRBV5-1 to TRBJ2-6; TRBD2 is a possible D gene (5 bases). This CDR3 comprises 18 residues. CDR1 and CDR2 (germline): SGHRS, YFSETQ. The V end was cut by 4 bases, the J end by 0 bases, with 17 bases between.

The chain couples TRBV30 to TRBJ2-5; 9 bases match TRBD2. The germline gives CDR1 GTSNPN, CDR2 SVGIG (reference sequence). The CDR3 has 15 amino acids. Losses at the gene ends were 0 bases for V and 2 bases for J; bases not matched to a gene: 4. The CDR3 loop reads CAWSVGLAGQETQYF. The CDR3 nucleotides read TGTGCCTGGAGTGTAGGGCTAGCGGGGCAAGAGACCCAGTACTTC.

This chain links TRBV6-5 with TRBJ2-7; TRBD1 agrees at 9 bases. The germline gives CDR1 MNHEY, CDR2 SVGAGI. The CDR3 has 14 amino acids. V lost 6 bases and J lost 6; bases outside the gene matches: 9. CDR3 sequence: CASSLTGGSGEQYF. The CDR3 DNA reads TGTGCCAGCAGCCTGACAGGGGGGTCTGGCGAGCAGTACTTC.